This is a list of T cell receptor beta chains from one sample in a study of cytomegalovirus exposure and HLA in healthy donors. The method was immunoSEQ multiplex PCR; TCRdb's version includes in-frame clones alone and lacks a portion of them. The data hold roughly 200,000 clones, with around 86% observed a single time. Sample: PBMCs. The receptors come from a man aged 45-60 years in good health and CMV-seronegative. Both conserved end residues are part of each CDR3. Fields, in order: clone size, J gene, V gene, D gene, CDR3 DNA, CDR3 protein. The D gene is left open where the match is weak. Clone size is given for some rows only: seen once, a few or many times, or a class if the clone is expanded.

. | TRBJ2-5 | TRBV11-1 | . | TGTGCCAGCAGCTCGCCCGACAGGCGAAGGGAGACCCAGTACTTC | CASSSPDRRRETQYF
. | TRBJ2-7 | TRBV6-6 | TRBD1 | TGTGCCAGCAGTTACGACAGGGACTACGAGCAGTACTTC | CASSYDRDYEQYF
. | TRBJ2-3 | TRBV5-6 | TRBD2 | TGTGCCAGCAGAGGGACTAGCGGGAGTGATACGCAGTATTTT | CASRGTSGSDTQYF
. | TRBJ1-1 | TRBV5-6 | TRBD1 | TGTGCCAGCAGCTTTTGGACAGGGATGAACACTGAAGCTTTCTTT | CASSFWTGMNTEAFF
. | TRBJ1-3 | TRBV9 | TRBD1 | TGTGCCAGCAGCCCAGGGACAGGAATTTTCTCTGGAAACACCATATATTTT | CASSPGTGIFSGNTIYF
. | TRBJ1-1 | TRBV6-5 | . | TGTGCCAGCAGCCTTAGGGGTTTTGAAGCTTTCTTT | CASSLRGFEAFF
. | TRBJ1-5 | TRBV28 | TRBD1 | TGTGCCAGCAGTTTAGGACAGGGGAGTCAGCCCCAGCATTTT | CASSLGQGSQPQHF
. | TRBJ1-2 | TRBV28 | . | TGTGCCAGCAGACCACCACAGGGTCCTAACTATGGCTACACCTTC | CASRPPQGPNYGYTF
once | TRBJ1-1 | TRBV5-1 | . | TGCGCCAGCAGCACCGGGTCCAACACTGAAGCTTTCTTT | CASSTGSNTEAFF
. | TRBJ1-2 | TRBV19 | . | TGTGCCACTCAAACAGGGTTATATGGCTACACCTTC | CATQTGLYGYTF
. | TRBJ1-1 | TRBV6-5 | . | TGTGCCAGCAGTTACTCGAGGACAGACAAAGCTTTCTTT | CASSYSRTDKAFF
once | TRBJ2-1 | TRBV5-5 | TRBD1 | TGTGCCAGCAGCCCACGACAGGGGGCGGTCAATGAGCAGTTCTTC | CASSPRQGAVNEQFF
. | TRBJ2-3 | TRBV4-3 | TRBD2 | TGCGCCAGCAGCCAAGCGGACGGGGGGGGACTCGTTGCGGATACGCAGTATTTT | CASSQADGGGLVADTQYF
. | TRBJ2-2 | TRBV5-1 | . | TGCGCCAGCAGGGCTCCCTGGGCAGACCTTTCCGGGGAGCTGTTTTTT | CASRAPWADLSGELFF
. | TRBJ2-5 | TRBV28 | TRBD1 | TGTGCCAGCCCGCCTCGGACAGGCCTGCAAGAGACCCAGTACTTC | CASPPRTGLQETQYF
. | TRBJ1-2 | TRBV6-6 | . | TGTGCCAGCAGTTACTCGAGGCCCCGGGAGGGTGGCTACACCTTC | CASSYSRPREGGYTF
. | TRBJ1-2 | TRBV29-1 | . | TGCAGCGTTGGCGAAGGGGCACGTGGCTACACCTTC | CSVGEGARGYTF
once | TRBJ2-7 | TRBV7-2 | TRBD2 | TGTGCCAGCAGCTATCGGACTAGCGGTACCTACGAGCAGTACTTC | CASSYRTSGTYEQYF
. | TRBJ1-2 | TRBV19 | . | TGTGCCAGTCACGACAGGACCTATGGCTACACCTTC | CASHDRTYGYTF
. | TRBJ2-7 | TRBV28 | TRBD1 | TGTGCCAGCAGTACCAACAGGGGCGGCGAGCAGTACTTC | CASSTNRGGEQYF
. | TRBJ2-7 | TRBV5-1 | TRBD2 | TGCGCCAGCAGCCCCCGGGCGGGAGGGCCCTACGAGCAGTACTTC | CASSPRAGGPYEQYF
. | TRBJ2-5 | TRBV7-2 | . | TGTGCCAGCAGCTTAGCGCTAAGGCGGCAGACCCAGTACTTC | CASSLALRRQTQYF
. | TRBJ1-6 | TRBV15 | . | TGTGCCACCAGCAGAGGGGGCGCTGATTCACCCCTCCACTTT | CATSRGGADSPLHF
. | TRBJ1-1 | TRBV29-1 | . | TGCAGCGCCCGCGGGTTACCAGGCACTGAAGCTTTCTTT | CSARGLPGTEAFF
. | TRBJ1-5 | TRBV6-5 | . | TGTGCCAGCAGTTTGGAGGTGGGACAGCCCCAGCATTTT | CASSLEVGQPQHF
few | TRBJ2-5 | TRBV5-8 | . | TGTGCCAGCAGCTTGCAGGGAGGAGAGACCCAGTACTTC | CASSLQGGETQYF
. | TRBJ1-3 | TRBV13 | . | TGTGCCAGCAGCTTCAGGGATCTCTCTGGAAACACCATATATTTT | CASSFRDLSGNTIYF
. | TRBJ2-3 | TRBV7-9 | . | TGTGCCAGCAGGGAAGGGGTTAGCACAGATACGCAGTATTTT | CASREGVSTDTQYF
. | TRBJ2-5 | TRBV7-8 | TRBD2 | TGTGCCAGCAGCTTAGTACTCGCGGGGGGGCTGGAGACCCAGTACTTC | CASSLVLAGGLETQYF
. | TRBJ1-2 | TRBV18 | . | TGTGCCAGCTCACCGGCGGGGAAGGGCTATGGCTACACCTTC | CASSPAGKGYGYTF
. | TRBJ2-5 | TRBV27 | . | TGTGCCAGCAGTTTGTCCGGGGGAGTGGGGTACCAAGAGACCCAGTACTTC | CASSLSGGVGYQETQYF
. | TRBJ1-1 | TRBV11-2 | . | TGTGCCAGTGATACAGGTTACACTGAAGCTTTCTTT | CASDTGYTEAFF
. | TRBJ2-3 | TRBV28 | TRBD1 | TGTGCCACCAAAACAGGGGGCATGTCAGATACGCAGTATTTT | CATKTGGMSDTQYF
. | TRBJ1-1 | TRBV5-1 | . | TGCGCCAGCAGCTTGGGCGGATTGAACACTGAAGCTTTCTTT | CASSLGGLNTEAFF
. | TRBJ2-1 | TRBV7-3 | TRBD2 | TGTGCCAGCAGCTTAACGCACGTAGCGGGGGGTGGTGAGCAGTTCTTC | CASSLTHVAGGGEQFF
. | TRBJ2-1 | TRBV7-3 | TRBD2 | TGTGCCAGCAGCCAAGGACTAGCAGTAGCCTACAATGAGCAGTTCTTC | CASSQGLAVAYNEQFF
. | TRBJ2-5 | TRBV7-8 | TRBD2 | TGTGCCAGCAGCGGGTTAGCGGGAGGCCAAGAGACCCAGTACTTC | CASSGLAGGQETQYF
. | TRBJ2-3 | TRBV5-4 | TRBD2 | TGTGCCAGCAGCCCTGGCGGAGGGACTAGGGCAGATACGCAGTATTTT | CASSPGGGTRADTQYF
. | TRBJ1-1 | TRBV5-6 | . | TGTGCCAGCAGCCGGACAGTGAACACTGAAGCTTTCTTT | CASSRTVNTEAFF
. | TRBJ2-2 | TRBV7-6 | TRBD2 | TGTGCCAGCAGCTTCAATCCGGGGGGGAGGCACACCGGGGAGCTGTTTTTT | CASSFNPGGRHTGELFF
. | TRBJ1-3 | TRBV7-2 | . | TGTGCCAGCAGCTTAGCTTCAGGGGTAGAGAGAAACACCATATATTTT | CASSLASGVERNTIYF
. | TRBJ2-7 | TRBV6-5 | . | TGTGCCAGCAGTTACTCGGGCGGGGTCAGCTCCTACGAGCAGTACTTC | CASSYSGGVSSYEQYF
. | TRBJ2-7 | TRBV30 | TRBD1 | TGTGCCTGGAGCTGGACAGGGGGGTACGAGCAGTACTTC | CAWSWTGGYEQYF
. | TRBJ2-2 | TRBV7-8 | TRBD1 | TGTGCCTCCCGACAGGGCAACAGCGGGGAGCTGTTTTTT | CASRQGNSGELFF
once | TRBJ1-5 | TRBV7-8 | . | TGTGCCAGCAGCCGAAGTGGGGTAATTGGGGCCAATCAGCCCCAGCATTTT | CASSRSGVIGANQPQHF
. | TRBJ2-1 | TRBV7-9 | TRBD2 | TGTGCCAGCAGCTTAGTAGCGGGGGGGCCACACAATGAGCAGTTCTTC | CASSLVAGGPHNEQFF
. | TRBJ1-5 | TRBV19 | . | TGTGCCACCGAGGGCCCTTTGAATCAGCCCCAGCATTTT | CATEGPLNQPQHF
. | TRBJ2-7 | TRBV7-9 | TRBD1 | TGTGCCAGCAGCCGCCGGGGACAGACCCCCTACGAGCAGTACTTC | CASSRRGQTPYEQYF
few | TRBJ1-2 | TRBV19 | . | TGTGCCAGTACCGGCAGGAACTATGGCTACACCTTC | CASTGRNYGYTF
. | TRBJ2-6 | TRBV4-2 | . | TGTGCCAGCGGCATGGAGGCTGGGGCCAACGTCCTGACTTTC | CASGMEAGANVLTF